One and the same sample provided the 3 T cell receptor beta chains below, sequenced in a study of T cells after yellow fever vaccination. TCRdb reprocessed the 5' RACE reads via MiXCR and lists one record per CDR3 protein. The sample consists of 450,000 to 550,000 distinct CDR3 sequences, around a fifth of them appearing once. The sample was PBMCs, taken roughly 20 days after the first yellow fever vaccination. The receptors were gathered from a man between 18 and 35 years old who received the YFV17D yellow fever vaccine.

This clonotype came up a few times. The V gene is TRBV6-5, the J gene TRBJ2-7, with D hard to call. V was pared by 4 bases and J by 6 bases, with 10 bases between. This CDR3 has 12 residues. The germline gives CDR1 MNHEY, CDR2 SVGAGI. The chain's CDR3 is CASSFGTGEQYF. The DNA for the CDR3 is TGTGCCAGCAGTTTCGGCACGGGCGAGCAGTACTTC.

Only a few counts were recorded for this clonotype. The genes are TRBV4-2 and TRBJ2-5, with 9 bases matching TRBD2. CDR3 length equals 15 residues. CDR1 is LGHNA and CDR2 is YNFKEQ in the germline V gene. The V segment lost 4 bases and the J segment 3 bases; nucleotides outside the gene matches: 6. CDR3 residues: CASSPLLAGKETQYF. The CDR3 bases are TGTGCCAGCAGCCCTCTCCTAGCGGGGAAAGAGACCCAGTACTTC.

The gene calls are TRBV12-3 or TRBV12-4 and TRBJ1-1, with 8 bases lining up with TRBD1. The CDR3 is made up of 13 amino acids. V lost 5 bases, J lost 11 bases, and 10 bases stayed unmatched. The CDR3 sequence is CASSTGQGKGAFF. DNA for the CDR3: TGTGCCAGCAGTACCGGACAGGGTAAAGGGGCTTTCTTT.